This is a list of T cell receptor beta chains from one sample in a study of shared T cell receptors in the human thymus. Produced via immunoSEQ multiplex PCR; TCRdb's table is partial and in-frame only. The repertoire holds hundreds of thousands of clones, with around 89% as singletons. The same sample was also used in a study of human thymus T cells.

The sequenced material came from thymocytes. These receptors all come from a boy under three years old with a congenital heart defect. Both conserved end residues are trimmed from each CDR3.

j_call v_call cdr3_aa
- TRBV7-6 ASSLVQGSYEQY
TRBJ2-1 TRBV2 ASSVGTGVGYEQF
TRBJ2-3 TRBV5-6 ASTGPDTQY
TRBJ2-7 TRBV5-4 ASSRVEEVGSYEQY
TRBJ2-1 TRBV2 ASSAGPGSHEQF
TRBJ2-3 TRBV7-9 ASSRGRY
TRBJ1-2 TRBV14 ASSQKGAGYT
TRBJ2-3 TRBV5-1 ASSSPTSGTDTQY
TRBJ1-2 TRBV4-3 ASSQGGGANYGYT
TRBJ2-7 TRBV7-3 ASSLLAGPEQY
TRBJ2-1 TRBV11-2 ASSPKGTTARNEQF
TRBJ1-5 TRBV5-6 ASSSGQGGGNQPQH
TRBJ2-2 TRBV27 ASSLRGTGELF
TRBJ2-5 TRBV25-1 ASSVSSGRWGETQY
TRBJ2-7 TRBV6-5 ASSSRTSGLSYEQY
TRBJ2-7 TRBV18 ASSPERRELEQY
TRBJ2-1 TRBV7-6 ASSLAKGLGGEQF
TRBJ2-7 TRBV27 ASSPGGQEQY
TRBJ1-1 TRBV27 ASSRQGNTEAF
TRBJ2-7 TRBV30 AWRPTRTSATYEQY
TRBJ1-3 TRBV18 ASSSGTNGAIY
TRBJ2-5 TRBV28 ASTTDSRETQY
TRBJ1-1 TRBV30 ATAHRESENTEAF
TRBJ2-1 TRBV2 ASNGNSGWPYNEQF
TRBJ1-3 TRBV29-1 SGQGAFGNTIY
TRBJ2-5 TRBV5-6 ASSLVQGAVETQY
TRBJ2-1 TRBV20-1 SAGLAGGQF
TRBJ2-1 TRBV7-2 ASIYRAGVGYNEQF
TRBJ2-2 TRBV5-1 ASSLDAGTKNTGELF